This T cell receptor (beta chain) was identified in a study of T cells in Graves' hyperthyroidism and ophthalmopathy. Study conclusions and caveats: Blood held most thyroid clonotypes expanded above 0.001 frequency.

Remarks on this clonotype: As yet, its antigen is unknown.

Across 18 months, stable Graves' hyperthyroidism was marked by no progression to ophthalmopathy. Each diagnosis was grounded in clinical symptoms, serum thyroxine and TRAb, thyroid ultrasound, and orbital computed tomography. Regions amplified from RNA transcripts were the TCR beta CDR3 regions. Using the HTBI primer set, a first-round RT-PCR was run on the TCR CDR3. TCRdb ran MiXCR on the multiplex PCR reads and lists one entry per CDR3 protein. Of about 98,000 distinct CDR3 sequences in the sample, 40% were seen once. Germline CDR1 and CDR2: SGHTA and FQGTGA. The CDR3 runs 20 residues. V was pared by 5 bases and J by 6 bases, with 25 bases of the junction left unmatched.

This chain uses TRBV7-3 with TRBJ1-5; 7 nucleotides agree with TRBD1. The sequenced material came from peripheral blood or thyroid tissue (not recorded which). The sequence came from a woman in her thirties with Graves' hyperthyroidism. The CDR3: CASSLLLDRRQAKLSQPQHF. CDR3 nucleotide sequence: TGTGCCAGCAGCCTTTTACTGGACAGGCGACAAGCCAAGCTGAGTCAGCCCCAGCATTTT.